This TCR beta chain was identified in a study of blood T cells in healthy people across ages. This CDR3 comprises 14 residues. Germline V gene lookup returns CDR1 MDHEN and CDR2 SYDVKM. With V trimmed by 4 bases and J by 3 bases, 5 bases remained unmatched. Total RNA, at least 6 micrograms per sample, came from PBMCs. Concerning this clonotype itself: Antigen unknown.

Next came a second PCR, run for 7 to 11 cycles, which used a sample-barcoded 5' primer along with a J-beta primer mix. Each CDR3 protein is one row after TCRdb ran MiXCR on the 5' RACE reads. The sample contains about a million distinct CDR3 sequences, roughly 50% of which appear only once. Whole-study findings and limits: Long-lived donors exceeded aged donors in naive CD4+ cells and diversity. The diversity estimates, figures obtained from one million T cells, were considered underestimates.

The chain employs TRBV28 and TRBJ2-7, with 8 bases lining up with TRBD1. This TCR was sampled from a woman aged 55-69 years in good health. The sample consisted of blood. The CDR3 DNA is TGTGCCAGCAGTTCCTGGACAGGGAGCTACGAGCAGTACTTC. This encodes CASSSWTGSYEQYF.